Listed here are 30 T cell receptor beta chains from one sample, sequenced in a study of control samples from healthy donors and cancer patients. Profiling relied on immunoSEQ multiplex PCR, and the TCRdb table lists in-frame clones only, not all of them. The sample contains about 110,000 clones, approximately 84% of which appear only once. Sequencing input: blood. The receptors here all came from a young man in good health.

The chain couples TRBV19 to TRBJ1-3, with 10 bases that match TRBD1. From germline, CDR1 is LNHDA and CDR2 SQIVND (reference sequence). This CDR3 region has 14 residues. V gave up 6 bases and J gave up 2 bases; unmatched junction bases: 1. The CDR3 loop reads CASRTGGTGNTIYF. The CDR3 bases are TGTGCCAGTAGGACAGGGGGCACTGGAAACACCATATATTTT. Complete variable domain (other parts from reference TRBV19 and TRBJ1-3): DGGITQSPKYLFRKEGQNVTLSCEQNLNHDAMYWYRQDPGQGLRLIYYSQIVNDFQKGDIAEGYSVSREKKESFPLTVTSAQKNPTAFYLCASRTGGTGNTIYFGEGSWLTVV.

The V and J genes are TRBV9 and TRBJ2-2; D gene uncertain. V was pared by 5 bases and J by 0 bases, with 14 bases between. The CDR3 is 16 residues long. Germline V gives CDR1 SGDLS, CDR2 YYNGEE. The CDR3 coding sequence is TGTGCCAGCAGTGATAAGACAACTTCGAACACCGGGGAGCTGTTTTTT. Amino acids: CASSDKTTSNTGELFF. The full variable domain, rest sourced from reference TRBV9 and TRBJ2-2, is DSGVTQTPKHLITATGQRVTLRCSPRSGDLSVYWYQQSLDQGLQFLIQYYNGEERAKGNILERFSAQQFPDLHSELNLSSLELGDSALYFCASSDKTTSNTGELFFGEGSRLTVL.

The rearrangement uses TRBV6-6 and TRBJ1-4; D is unclear. CDR1 MNHNY and CDR2 SVGAGI come from the germline V gene (reference sequence). Trimming removed 4 bases from V and 8 bases from J, with 11 bases in between. The CDR3 contains 13 residues. The CDR3 is CASSSLRREKLFF. CDR3 DNA: TGTGCCAGCAGTTCCCTCCGGAGGGAAAAACTGTTTTTT.

The chain uses TRBV6-5 and TRBJ1-3; D is possibly TRBD1 (5 bases). Germline assignment: CDR1 MNHEY and CDR2 SVGAGI. The CDR3 has 15 amino acids. Trimming took 2 bases from V and 2 from J, leaving 10 bases between them. CDR3 in amino acids: CASSYRGFAGNTIYF. The CDR3 nucleotides are TGTGCCAGCAGTTACAGGGGTTTCGCTGGAAACACCATATATTTT.

This clone was found once. The chain couples TRBV2 to TRBJ1-3; TRBD1 matches at 7 bases. The CDR3 sequence is 13 residues long. The ends lost 6 bases at V and 8 bases at J; junction bases unmatched: 7. Germline V gene lookup returns CDR1 SNHLY and CDR2 FYNNEI. The CDR3 sequence is CASRRQGVDTIYF. CDR3 coding DNA: TGTGCCAGCAGGAGACAGGGCGTAGACACCATATATTTT.

V gene TRBV7-2 combines with J gene TRBJ2-7, with TRBD2 matching 13 bases. Germline CDR1 and CDR2: SGHTA and FQGNSA. The CDR3 has 19 amino acids. After removal of 5 bases from V and 2 bases from J, the junction contained 15 bases not matched to a gene. The CDR3 here is CASSPGTSGASDSPYEQYV. In DNA, the CDR3 is TGTGCCAGCAGCCCGGGGACTAGCGGGGCGTCGGACAGTCCCTACGAGCAGTACGTC.

This chain connects TRBV5-4 to TRBJ2-1, with 10 bases that match TRBD2. Germline loops: CDR1 SGHNT, CDR2 YYREEE (reference sequence). The CDR3 runs 15 residues. The J segment lost 5 bases and the V segment lost 5 bases, leaving 7 bases of the junction unmatched. CDR3 protein: CASRQGLAENNEQFF. The CDR3 nucleotides are TGTGCCAGCAGACAAGGACTAGCGGAAAACAATGAGCAGTTCTTC.

This clone was observed once. The chain has TRBV6-2 or TRBV6-3 and TRBJ2-7; D perhaps matches TRBD2 (5 bases). Looked up from germline, CDR1 is MNHEY and CDR2 is SVGEGT. The CDR3 is 15 residues long. Trimming removed 0 bases from V and 1 base from J, with 10 bases in between. The CDR3 coding sequence is TGTGCCAGCAGTTACTCGAGGGTTTCTTCCTACGAGCAGTACTTC. Translating gives CASSYSRVSSYEQYF.

The table lists this clone with a few counts. This chain uses TRBV30 with TRBJ1-6, with D perhaps matching TRBD1 (5 bases). V lost 5 bases to trimming and J lost 3 bases, with 11 bases between them. The CDR3 is made up of 14 amino acids. From germline, CDR1 is GTSNPN and CDR2 SVGIG (reference sequence). CDR3 coding DNA: TGTGCCTGGGCCCCTGGGGGCTATAATTCACCCCTCCACTTT. Translated, it gives CAWAPGGYNSPLHF. The full variable domain, completed using reference TRBV30 and TRBJ1-6, is SQTIHQWPATLVQPVGSPLSLECTVEGTSNPNLYWYRQAAGRGLQLLFYSVGIGQISSEVPQNLSASRPQDRQFILSSKKLLLSDSGFYLCAWAPGGYNSPLHFGNGTRLTVT.

The V gene is TRBV7-8, the J gene TRBJ2-3; no firm D call. Trimming removed 4 bases from V and 4 bases from J, with 18 bases in between. The germline V gene encodes CDR1 SGHVS and CDR2 FQNEAQ. This CDR3 has 16 residues. Here the CDR3 DNA reads TGTGCCAGCAGCTCCGCCCCACGTTACCCTCCAGATACGCAGTATTTT. Translated: CASSSAPRYPPDTQYF.

The V gene is TRBV11-2, the J gene TRBJ1-4; 7 bases agree with TRBD1. CDR3 length: 17 amino acids. CDR1 is SGHAT, CDR2 FQNNGV, per germline. The V and J ends lost 5 bases and 6 bases, in that order; junction bases with no gene match: 15. The CDR3 protein is CASSPRANRGSYEKLFF. DNA of the CDR3: TGTGCCAGCAGCCCACGAGCCAACAGGGGCTCCTATGAAAAACTGTTTTTT.

Only a few counts were recorded for this clone. This chain joins TRBV3-1 (or the pseudogene TRBV3-2) and TRBJ2-4, with no clear D. V dropped 4 bases and J dropped 7 bases, with 8 bases sitting between them. CDR1 is LGHDT and CDR2 is YNNKEL in the germline V gene (reference sequence). CDR3 length equals 12 residues. The CDR3 sequence is CASSPRSNIQYF. The CDR3 DNA reads TGTGCCAGCAGCCCAAGGTCGAACATTCAGTACTTC.

V gene TRBV4-3 combines with J gene TRBJ2-7; D possibly corresponds to TRBD2 (6 bases). CDR3 size: 13 residues. CDR1 LGHNA and CDR2 YSLEER come from the germline V gene. Between the trimmed V and J ends, which lost 2 bases and 6 bases, there was a span of 11 bases. Here the CDR3 reads CASSQRLGGEQYF. CDR3 bases: TGCGCCAGCAGCCAAAGGTTGGGAGGCGAGCAGTACTTC.

The chain carries TRBV27 and TRBJ2-3; TRBD1 aligns across 7 bases. Germline CDR1 is MNHEY and CDR2 is SMNVEV (reference sequence). CDR3 length equals 15 residues. V was clipped by 3 bases and J by 3 bases; unmatched bases: 6. The chain's CDR3 is CASSLGNRGTDTQYF. CDR3 DNA: TGTGCCAGCAGTTTGGGAAACAGGGGTACAGATACGCAGTATTTT.

J is TRBJ2-2 and V is TRBV3-1 (or the pseudogene TRBV3-2), with unresolved D. Per the germline V gene, CDR1 is LGHDT and CDR2 is YNNKEL (reference sequence). Trimming took 4 bases from V and 7 from J, leaving 10 bases between them. The CDR3 extends over 13 amino acids. The CDR3 spells CASSPVFGGELFF. CDR3 bases: TGTGCCAGCAGCCCCGTTTTCGGCGGGGAGCTGTTTTTT.

The chain carries TRBV5-6 and TRBJ2-7; D assignment may be TRBD1 or TRBD2 (6 bases each). Germline V lookup: CDR1 SGHDT, CDR2 YYEEEE. V lost 0 bases and J lost 9, with 16 bases in between. The CDR3 length is 14 residues. The CDR3 region is CASSLAGAPSRQYF. The DNA of the CDR3 is TGTGCCAGCAGCTTGGCGGGGGCCCCGTCGAGGCAGTACTTC. The complete variable domain, with remaining parts taken from reference TRBV5-6 and TRBJ2-7, reads DAGVTQSPTHLIKTRGQQVTLRCSPKSGHDTVSWYQQALGQGPQFIFQYYEEEERQRGNFPDRFSGHQFPNYSSELNVNALLLGDSALYLCASSLAGAPSRQYFGPGTRLTVT.

This clone was found a few times. V gene TRBV2 combines with J gene TRBJ1-5, with D possibly being TRBD1 (5 bases). This CDR3 has 15 residues. V lost 6 bases and J 3 bases, leaving 15 bases between the germline ends. Germline V lookup: CDR1 SNHLY, CDR2 FYNNEI. The CDR3 DNA reads TGTGCCAGCAGGGTTGGAAGGGGACTCAATCAGCCCCAGCATTTT. The encoded protein is CASRVGRGLNQPQHF.

V is TRBV3-1 (or the pseudogene TRBV3-2) and J is TRBJ2-5; no definite D call. This CDR3 is 13 amino acids long. The V and J ends lost 3 bases and 1 base respectively, with 6 bases between them. CDR1 is LGHDT, CDR2 YNNKEL, per germline (reference sequence). The CDR3 loop reads CASSQTFQETQYF. CDR3 in DNA: TGTGCCAGCAGCCAGACCTTCCAAGAGACCCAGTACTTC.

J is TRBJ2-2 and V is TRBV18, with unresolved D. With 0 bases removed from V and 7 bases from J, the gap between germline ends came to 6 bases. The V gene's germline CDR1 is KGHSH and CDR2 LQKENI. This CDR3 spans 13 amino acids. The CDR3 DNA is TGTGCCAGCTCACCACCGCTCCGCGGGGAGCTGTTTTTT. Amino acid sequence: CASSPPLRGELFF. Complete variable domain (other parts from reference TRBV18 and TRBJ2-2): NAGVMQNPRHLVRRRGQEARLRCSPMKGHSHVYWYRQLPEEGLKFMVYLQKENIIDESGMPKERFSAEFPKEGPSILRIQQVVRGDSAAYFCASSPPLRGELFFGEGSRLTVL.

The rearrangement joins TRBV20-1 to TRBJ2-7; 7 positions match TRBD1. Germline-derived CDR1 and CDR2 are DFQATT and SNEGSKA (reference sequence). CDR3 length equals 14 residues. Trimming removed 3 bases from V and 6 bases from J; junction bases left unmatched: 11. This CDR3 is CSASNPTTGREQYF. The CDR3 nucleotides are TGCAGTGCTAGTAACCCTACGACAGGGCGCGAGCAGTACTTC.

This chain uses TRBV24-1 with TRBJ2-2; D is undetermined. Germline V CDR1 and CDR2: KGHDR, SFDVKD. CDR3 length: 15 amino acids. Trimming removed 2 bases from V and 1 base from J, with 7 bases in between. DNA of the CDR3: TGTGCCACCAGTGATTCCACCCTGAACACCGGGGAGCTGTTTTTT. Translation: CATSDSTLNTGELFF.

This chain uses TRBV6-5 with TRBJ2-1, with 9 bases lining up with TRBD1. The junction had 13 bases not matched to a gene; V was cut back by 4 bases and J by 9 bases. This CDR3 contains 16 residues. Looked up from germline, CDR1 is MNHEY and CDR2 is SVGAGI. CDR3 amino acids: CASSSSQGARRVEQFF. The CDR3 nucleotides are TGTGCCAGCAGTTCCTCACAGGGGGCGCGTCGCGTTGAGCAGTTCTTC.

The chain couples TRBV28 to TRBJ1-5; D is uncertain. This CDR3 contains 13 residues. Germline V gives CDR1 MDHEN, CDR2 SYDVKM. V was shortened by 5 bases and J by 3 bases, with 8 bases between the two germline ends. CDR3 region: CASSKTPNQPQHF. The CDR3, as DNA: TGTGCCAGCAGTAAGACCCCCAATCAGCCCCAGCATTTT.

The chain recombines TRBV7-9 with TRBJ1-6; D might be TRBD1 (5 bases). Germline-derived CDR1 and CDR2 are SEHNR and FQNEAQ (reference sequence). This CDR3 spans 16 amino acids. With 5 bases removed from V and 4 bases from J, the gap between germline ends came to 15 bases. DNA of the CDR3: TGTGCCAGCAGCGGGCGGGTAGGGGCATATAATTCACCCCTCCACTTT. Translated, it gives CASSGRVGAYNSPLHF.

This chain joins TRBV5-5 and TRBJ1-6; 8 positions match TRBD1. The V gene end was trimmed by 4 bases and the J gene end by 2 bases; junction bases not matched to a gene: 2. CDR3 size: 15 residues. Germline CDR1 reads SGHKS; CDR2 reads YYEKEE (reference sequence). CDR3 protein: CASSLDRAYNSPLHF. CDR3 bases: TGTGCCAGCAGCCTGGACAGGGCCTATAATTCACCCCTCCACTTT.

This clone showed up just once. J is TRBJ1-2 and V is TRBV28, with 8 positions matching TRBD1. In germline, CDR1 is MDHEN, CDR2 SYDVKM. The CDR3 length is 13 residues. After removal of 11 bases from V and 4 bases from J, the junction contained 9 bases not matched to a gene. CDR3 sequence (DNA): TGTGCCGCATTAAGAGGACAGGGCTATGGCTACACCTTC. This codes for CAALRGQGYGYTF.

The chain couples TRBV30 to TRBJ2-1; TRBD1 matches at 7 bases. Trimming at V came to 7 bases and at J to 0 bases, leaving 3 bases not matched to a gene. Per the germline V gene, CDR1 is GTSNPN and CDR2 is SVGIG (reference sequence). The CDR3 length is 13 residues. The CDR3: CASQGDSYNEQFF. The CDR3 nucleotides are TGTGCCTCCCAGGGGGACTCCTACAATGAGCAGTTCTTC.

The V call is TRBV27, the J call TRBJ2-1; TRBD2 aligns across 7 bases. The germline CDR1 and CDR2 sequences are MNHEY and SMNVEV (reference sequence). With 6 bases clipped from V and 2 bases from J, the junction kept 7 bases outside the gene matches. The CDR3 consists of 15 residues. CDR3 in amino acids: CASSPTSVPYNEQFF. Written as DNA, the CDR3 is TGTGCCAGCAGCCCCACTAGCGTCCCCTACAATGAGCAGTTCTTC.

The chain links TRBV4-1 to TRBJ2-1; 8 positions match TRBD1. The V gene end was trimmed by 4 bases and the J gene end by 5 bases; junction bases not matched to a gene: 4. Germline V CDR1 and CDR2: MGHRA, YSYEKL. This CDR3 region has 14 residues. CDR3 DNA: TGCGCCAGCAGCCTCCACAGGGGGGACAATGAGCAGTTCTTC. Amino acid sequence: CASSLHRGDNEQFF.

Only one count was recorded for this clone. The chain combines TRBV28 with TRBJ1-4; D ambiguous. Germline values: CDR1 MDHEN, CDR2 SYDVKM. V dropped 4 bases and J dropped 4 bases, with 13 bases sitting between them. The CDR3 spans 15 residues. The CDR3 here is CASSSPHSNNEKLFF. CDR3 coding DNA: TGTGCCAGCAGTTCCCCCCACTCAAATAATGAAAAACTGTTTTTT.